The entry below gives a single T cell receptor beta chain sequence along with its context. The sample is drawn from a study of blood T cells in healthy people across ages. It was with a sample-barcoded 5' primer and a J-beta primer mix that a second PCR of roughly 7 to 11 cycles was run. Paired-end reads containing CDR3 totaled no fewer than 3 million for each sample. TCRdb passed the 5' RACE reads through MiXCR, listing each CDR3 protein once. The data show around 1,600,000 distinct CDR3 sequences, around 40% seen once. This CDR3 is built from 16 residues. Germline lookup yields CDR1 MNHNS and CDR2 SASEGT. V shed 3 bases, J shed 12 bases, and the junction held 10 bases outside the gene matches.

Material for sequencing was blood. This TCR was sampled from a woman aged 18-35 years in good health. The V gene is TRBV6-1, the J gene TRBJ2-1; 14 bases match TRBD2. This chain's CDR3 is CASSDSGLAGVVGQFF. Written as DNA, the CDR3 is TGTGCCAGCAGTGATTCGGGACTAGCGGGAGTTGTTGGGCAGTTCTTC.